The sequence of this TCR beta chain was determined in a study of T cells in Graves' hyperthyroidism and ophthalmopathy (dated by TCRdb to between 2018 and 2020). Describing the broader study: Peripheral blood was collected at initial diagnosis, before any treatment. A discovery cohort of around 100 patients, fewer than 50 with Graves' ophthalmopathy and fewer than 65 with stable Graves' hyperthyroidism, was used to find distinguishing TCR V-J signatures. Prospective prediction of ophthalmopathy was tested in an independent validation cohort consisting of some 19 hyperthyroidism patients and approximately 16 patients who later progressed to ophthalmopathy. For training and testing, the approximately 97 patients in the discovery cohort were randomly divided in a 7:3 ratio. In more than 5 Graves' hyperthyroidism patients, the study also compared T-cell repertoires from thyroid tissue with T-cell repertoires from blood. After blood sampling, hyperthyroidism patients were treated with methimazole at a starting dose of 30 mg daily, and ophthalmopathy patients were treated with high-dose intravenous methylprednisolone. According to the paper, TCR Vbeta CDR3 sequencing was carried out on some 140 peripheral blood samples, which came from fewer than 50 ophthalmopathy, 75 or so hyperthyroidism and roughly 17 progressor patients.

Points the paper makes about the study in general: In validation, the model predicted progression to ophthalmopathy a median of roughly 6.1 months before onset, with approximately 71% sensitivity and about 75% specificity. In cross-validation, a model built on a 13 V-J signature told ophthalmopathy apart from stable hyperthyroidism with 87.88% sensitivity and approximately 84% specificity, and in testing the same model reached 80%/75%. Most expanded thyroid clonotypes (frequency above 0.001) were also found in blood, which suggests that blood repertoires may mirror thyroid immune responses. No statistical method was used to set the sample size in advance, and investigators knew the group allocation.

TCR beta CDR3 regions were amplified from RNA transcripts. For the first round of RT-PCR on the TCR CDR3, the HTBI primer set was used together with the Qiagen OneStep RT-PCR kit. Libraries were constructed in a second round of multiplex PCR, after which size selection and purification were carried out. The libraries were sequenced on an Illumina HiSeq2000 using paired-end 100 bp reads. The authors' analysis ran thus. SOAPnuke was used to process the raw data, removing reads that contained adapters or uncalled bases, had a mean Phred below 15, or lacked an exact match to the constant primer or identifier. COPE v1.2.5 was used to merge the high-quality paired reads, and each unique nucleotide sequence was defined as a clonotype. Clonotypes were aligned to IMGT TRBV, TRBD and TRBJ reference segments using MiTCR v1.1. Only V-J combinations with frequency above 0.0001, covering 99% to 99.2% of repertoires, were analysed. The TCS score was defined as the ratio of F50 (clonal expansion) to E x V (chaos), calculated using BLOSUM62-based TCRdist between CDR3 peptides within each V-J. Welch's t-statistics and random forest reduced 500 to 650 V-J features to 13, which were used in a naive Bayes classifier (R e1071). In TCRdb, the public reads were trimmed at Q25 with fastp and aligned with MiXCR, with productive beta chains retained. A single entry per CDR3 protein holds the most common genes and DNA from its merged rows. TCRdb's processing, not the study's, gives the V and J calls here. Present in this sample are more than 350,000 distinct CDR3 sequences, approximately 14% of which were seen just once. The top ten clones comprise around a fifth of the sample.

Ophthalmopathy patients had moderately to severely active disease, with a Clinical Activity Score of 3 or more, a NOSPECS grade of 4 or more, and a disease duration of less than 3 months. The study excluded patients with uncontrolled infections, other autoimmune diseases, pregnancy or lactation. Diagnoses relied on clinical symptoms, serum thyroxine and TRAb, thyroid ultrasound and orbital computed tomography. Ficoll-Paque density gradient centrifugation was used to isolate PBMCs from about 9 ml of fresh peripheral blood. Trizol reagent was used to extract total RNA, and RNA quality was then checked on an Agilent 2100 Bioanalyzer. With respect to this clonotype: Its antigen has not been determined. One end of the junction varies from germline; a read error may be responsible.

The origin of this receptor is a woman between 25 and 40 years old with Graves' ophthalmopathy. What was sequenced was blood.

This receptor has the CDR3 CVSSDAADTQYF. The DNA sequence is TGTGTCAGCAGTGACGCCGCAGATACGCAGTATTTT. Recombination joined TRBV25-1 with TRBJ2-3; the D gene remains uncertain. From its cysteine to its phenylalanine, the CDR3 spans 12 amino acids. Only the CDR3 DNA is retained, 36 bases long and in frame from the first base. According to the germline V gene, CDR1 reads MGHDK and CDR2 reads SYGVNS.